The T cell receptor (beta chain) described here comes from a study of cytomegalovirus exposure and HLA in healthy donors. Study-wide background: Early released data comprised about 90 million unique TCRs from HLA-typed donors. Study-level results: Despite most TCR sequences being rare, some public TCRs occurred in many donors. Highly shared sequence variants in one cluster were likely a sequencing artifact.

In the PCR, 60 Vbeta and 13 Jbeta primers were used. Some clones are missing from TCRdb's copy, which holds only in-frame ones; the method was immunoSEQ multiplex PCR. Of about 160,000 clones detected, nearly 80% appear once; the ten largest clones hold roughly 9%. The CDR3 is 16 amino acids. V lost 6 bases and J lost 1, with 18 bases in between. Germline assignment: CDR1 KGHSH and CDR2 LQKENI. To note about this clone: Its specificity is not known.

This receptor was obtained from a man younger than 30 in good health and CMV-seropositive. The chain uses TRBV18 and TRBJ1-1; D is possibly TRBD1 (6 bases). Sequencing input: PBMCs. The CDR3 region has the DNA TGTGCCAGCTCCCTCCTAGGGGGAGGGGCGAACACTGAAGCTTTCTTT. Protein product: CASSLLGGGANTEAFF.